This T cell receptor (beta chain) came from a study of radiation and T cells in renal cell carcinoma. On the study more broadly: Nephrectomy followed 15 Gy stereotactic body radiation by 4 weeks.

Sample time point: baseline pretreatment blood. Indicated treatment: 15 Gy SBRT to primary tumor, nephrectomy 4 weeks later. Serial blood draws occurred at baseline and 2 and 4 weeks post-SBRT. Assay used: immunoSEQ multiplex PCR; TCRdb lists only in-frame clones, some missing. The sample has around 140,000 clones, 88% seen once. Germline V lookup: CDR1 SGHNT, CDR2 YENEEA. V shed 2 bases and J 5 bases; nucleotides not matched to a gene: 9. This CDR3 comprises 16 residues. The starting material was blood, obtained from a patient whose treatment included radiotherapy and nephrectomy. This rearrangement joins TRBV11-3 to TRBJ2-1, with TRBD2 matching over 7 bases. The TCR comes from a woman aged 70-85 years with renal cell carcinoma. As DNA, the CDR3 is TGTGCCAGCAGCTTAATCCAGGCGGGAGCGAACAATGAGCAGTTCTTC. It encodes CASSLIQAGANNEQFF.